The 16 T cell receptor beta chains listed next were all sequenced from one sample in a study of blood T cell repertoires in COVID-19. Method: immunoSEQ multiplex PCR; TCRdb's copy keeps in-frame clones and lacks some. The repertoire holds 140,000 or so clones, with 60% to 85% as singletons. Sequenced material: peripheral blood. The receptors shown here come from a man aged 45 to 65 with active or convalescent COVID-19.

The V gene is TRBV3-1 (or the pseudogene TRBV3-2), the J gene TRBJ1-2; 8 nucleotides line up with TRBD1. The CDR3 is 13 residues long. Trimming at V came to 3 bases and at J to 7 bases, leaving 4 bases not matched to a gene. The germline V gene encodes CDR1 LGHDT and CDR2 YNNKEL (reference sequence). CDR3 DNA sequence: TGTGCCAGCAGCCACGCAGGGGGCTCTGGCTACACCTTC. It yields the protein CASSHAGGSGYTF.

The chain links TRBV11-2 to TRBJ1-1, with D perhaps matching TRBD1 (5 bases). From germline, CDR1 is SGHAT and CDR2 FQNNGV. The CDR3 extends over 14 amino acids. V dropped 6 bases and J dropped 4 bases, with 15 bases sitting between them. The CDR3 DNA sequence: TGTGCCAGCAGGGCCGGCTTCGGGGGCACTGAAGCTTTCTTT. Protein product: CASRAGFGGTEAFF.

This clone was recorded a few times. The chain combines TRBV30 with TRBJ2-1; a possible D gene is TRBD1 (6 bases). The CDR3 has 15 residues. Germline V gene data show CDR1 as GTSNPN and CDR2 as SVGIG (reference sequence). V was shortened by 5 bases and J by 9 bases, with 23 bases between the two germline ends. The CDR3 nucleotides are TGTGCCTGGGGACAGACTCCCCGGCAGATCGGTGAGCAGTTCTTC. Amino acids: CAWGQTPRQIGEQFF.

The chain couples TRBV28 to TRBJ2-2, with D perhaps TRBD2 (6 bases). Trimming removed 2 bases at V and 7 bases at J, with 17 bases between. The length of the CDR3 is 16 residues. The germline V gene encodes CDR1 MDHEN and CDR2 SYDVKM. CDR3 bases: TGTGCCAGCAGTTTAAGGCGGGGAAGAGGGGTCGGGGAGCTGTTTTTT. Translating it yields CASSLRRGRGVGELFF.

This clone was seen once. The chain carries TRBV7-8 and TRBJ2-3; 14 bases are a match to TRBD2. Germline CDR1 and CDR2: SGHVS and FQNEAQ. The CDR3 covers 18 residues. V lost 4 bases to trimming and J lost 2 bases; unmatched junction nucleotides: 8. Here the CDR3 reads CASSSRLAGGDYTDTQYF. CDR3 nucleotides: TGTGCCAGCAGCTCCCGACTAGCGGGAGGGGATTACACAGATACGCAGTATTTT.

CDR3 coding DNA: TGTGCCACCAGCAGAAGGAGGGTCATGAACACTGAAGCTTTCTTT. Translating it yields CATSRRRVMNTEAFF. The chain recombines TRBV15 with TRBJ1-1; D not resolved. Germline V lookup: CDR1 LNHNV, CDR2 YYDKDF (reference sequence). The V gene lost 2 bases and the J gene lost 0 bases, with 10 bases spanning the gap. The CDR3 extends over 15 amino acids. Looking up the rest from reference TRBV15 and TRBJ1-1 gives the full variable domain: DAMVIQNPRYQVTQFGKPVTLSCSQTLNHNVMYWYQQKSSQAPKLLFHYYDKDFNNEADTPDNFQSRRPNTSFCFLDIRSPGLGDTAMYLCATSRRRVMNTEAFFGQGTRLTVV.

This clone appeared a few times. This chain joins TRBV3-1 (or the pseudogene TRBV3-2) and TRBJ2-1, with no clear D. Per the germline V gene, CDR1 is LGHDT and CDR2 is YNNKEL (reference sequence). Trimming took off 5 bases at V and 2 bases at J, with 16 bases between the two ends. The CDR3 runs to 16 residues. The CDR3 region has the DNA TGTGCCAGCAGCGCCCGAGGAGCCTTGACCTACAATGAGCAGTTCTTC. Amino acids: CASSARGALTYNEQFF.

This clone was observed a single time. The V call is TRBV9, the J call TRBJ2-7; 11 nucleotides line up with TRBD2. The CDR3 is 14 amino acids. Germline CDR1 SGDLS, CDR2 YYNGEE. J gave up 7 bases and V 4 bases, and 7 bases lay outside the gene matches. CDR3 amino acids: CASSIAGGPGEQYF. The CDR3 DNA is TGTGCCAGCAGCATAGCGGGAGGGCCGGGAGAGCAGTACTTC.

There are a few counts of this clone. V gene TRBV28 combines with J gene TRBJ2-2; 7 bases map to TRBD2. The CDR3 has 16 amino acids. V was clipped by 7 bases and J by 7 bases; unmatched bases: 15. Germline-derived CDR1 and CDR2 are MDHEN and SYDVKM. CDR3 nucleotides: TGTGCCAGCACCGCCCCTGGGACTATTTGGTTCGGGGAGCTGTTTTTT. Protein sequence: CASTAPGTIWFGELFF.

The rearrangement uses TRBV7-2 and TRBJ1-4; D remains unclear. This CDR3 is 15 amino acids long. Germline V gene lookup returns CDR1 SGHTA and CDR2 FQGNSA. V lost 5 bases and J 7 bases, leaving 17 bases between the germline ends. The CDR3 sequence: CASSRPWETREKLFF. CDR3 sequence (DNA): TGTGCCAGCAGCCGCCCTTGGGAGACCCGTGAAAAACTGTTTTTT.

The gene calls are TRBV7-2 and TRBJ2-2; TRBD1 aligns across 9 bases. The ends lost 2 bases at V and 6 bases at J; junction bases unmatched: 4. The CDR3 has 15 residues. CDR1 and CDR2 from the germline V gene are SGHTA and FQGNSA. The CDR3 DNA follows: TGTGCCAGCAGCTTATTGACAGGGGGGGCCGGGGAGCTGTTTTTT. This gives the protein CASSLLTGGAGELFF.

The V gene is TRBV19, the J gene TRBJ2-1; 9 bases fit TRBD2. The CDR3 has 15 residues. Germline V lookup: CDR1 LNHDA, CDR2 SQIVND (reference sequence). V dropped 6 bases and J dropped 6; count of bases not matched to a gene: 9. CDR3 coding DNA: TGTGCCAGTAGCTCCGGAGCGGGGGGTTCCAATGAGCAGTTCTTC. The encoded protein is CASSSGAGGSNEQFF.

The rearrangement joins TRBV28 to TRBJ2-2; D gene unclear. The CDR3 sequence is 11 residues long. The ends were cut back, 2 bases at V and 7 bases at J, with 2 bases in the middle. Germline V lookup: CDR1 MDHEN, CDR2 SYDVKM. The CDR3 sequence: CASSLLGELFF. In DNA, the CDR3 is TGTGCCAGCAGTTTACTCGGGGAGCTGTTTTTT.

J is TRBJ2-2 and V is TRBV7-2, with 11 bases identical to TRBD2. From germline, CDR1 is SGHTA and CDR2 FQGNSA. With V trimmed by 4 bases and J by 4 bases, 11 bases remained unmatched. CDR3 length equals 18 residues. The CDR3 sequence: CASSSSILAGGPTGELFF. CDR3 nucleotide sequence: TGTGCCAGCAGCTCCTCAATCCTAGCGGGAGGCCCCACCGGGGAGCTGTTTTTT.

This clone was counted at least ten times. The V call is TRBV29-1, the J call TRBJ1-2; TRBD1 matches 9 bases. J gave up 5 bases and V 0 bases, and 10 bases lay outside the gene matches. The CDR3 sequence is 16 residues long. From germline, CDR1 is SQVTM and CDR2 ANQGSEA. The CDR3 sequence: CSVEDRNRGRGYGYTF. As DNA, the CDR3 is TGCAGCGTTGAAGATCGTAACAGGGGGCGCGGGTATGGCTACACCTTC.

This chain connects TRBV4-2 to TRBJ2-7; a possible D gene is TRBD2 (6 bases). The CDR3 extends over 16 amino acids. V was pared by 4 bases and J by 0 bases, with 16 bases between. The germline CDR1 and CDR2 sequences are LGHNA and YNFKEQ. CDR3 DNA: TGTGCCAGCAGCCGCACCCGGGACTCGAGCTCCTACGAGCAGTACTTC. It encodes CASSRTRDSSSYEQYF.